Below, 14 T cell receptor beta chains from the same sample are listed, as sequenced in a study of PD-1 blockade in classical Hodgkin lymphoma (dated by TCRdb to 2020 to 2022). This specimen's time point label, interpreted: cycle 4 day 1 (C4D1), after 5 to 7 weeks of nivolumab. Every trial patient had relapsed following autologous stem cell transplantation, and prior brentuximab vedotin exposure was what differed among cohorts A, B and C. Library prep was done by the immunoSEQ multiplex PCR assay. As stored in TCRdb, this immuneACCESS dataset retains in-frame rearrangements with V and J assigned. A fraction of the clones does not appear; measured against another copy, unresolved V genes explain less than half of the discrepancy, and the remainder lacks a known reason. In this sample the table shows some 58,000 clones, 90% to 95% of which occur a single time. The top ten hold about 8% of the sample.

The sequencing here drew on peripheral blood mononuclear cells (PBMCs), taken before the fourth cycle of nivolumab. These receptors were taken from a human donor with classical Hodgkin lymphoma.

The chain combines TRBV6-1 with TRBJ2-3; D assignment may be TRBD1 or TRBD2 (5 bases each). Germline CDR1 and CDR2: MNHNS and SASEGT. This CDR3 is built from 15 residues. Deletions cut 2 bases from V and 3 bases from J, with 12 bases between. CDR3 in DNA: TGTGCCAGCAGTGAATTCAAGGGGACGACAGATACGCAGTATTTT. Amino acids: CASSEFKGTTDTQYF.

The CDR3 sequence is CTSSHSLGGLVELFF. For the CDR3, the DNA is TGCACCAGCAGCCACTCCTTGGGGGGGCTCGTGGAGCTGTTTTTT. The chain links TRBV1 to TRBJ2-2; no DNA check was done on the table's D call, TRBD2. TRBV1 is a known pseudogene. The CDR3 consists of 15 residues.

The chain is built from TRBV28 and TRBJ2-7, with a weak D call TRBD1 (6 bases). CDR3 length: 16 amino acids. Trimming left V 5 bases short and J 5 bases short, with 22 bases between. Germline CDR1 is MDHEN and CDR2 is SYDVKM. The CDR3 nucleotides are TGTGCCAGCAGTAGAACAGGGCGTAGATTCCCGAACGAGCAGTACTTC. Its translation: CASSRTGRRFPNEQYF.

The V call is TRBV6-6, the J call TRBJ1-1; D is unresolved. Germline-derived CDR1 and CDR2 are MNHNY and SVGAGI (reference sequence). The CDR3 totals 15 residues. Between the trimmed V and J ends, which lost 0 bases and 0 bases, there was a span of 8 bases. For the CDR3, the DNA is TGTGCCAGCAGTTACTCGATTGGGGTGAACACTGAAGCTTTCTTT. Amino acid sequence: CASSYSIGVNTEAFF.

The rearrangement joins TRBV6-5 to TRBJ2-7; D gene ambiguous. The V gene lost 5 bases and the J gene lost 5 bases, with 13 bases spanning the gap. The V gene's germline CDR1 is MNHEY and CDR2 SVGAGI. The CDR3 loop spans 13 amino acids. The CDR3 spells CASSRAASNEQYF. For the CDR3, the DNA is TGTGCCAGCAGTAGGGCAGCTAGTAACGAGCAGTACTTC.

V usage is TRBV15 and J usage is TRBJ2-1; 12 positions agree with TRBD2. Trimming removed 5 bases from V and 6 bases from J; junction bases left unmatched: 5. Germline lookup yields CDR1 LNHNV and CDR2 YYDKDF (reference sequence). The CDR3 runs to 15 residues. The chain's CDR3 is CATSRGTSGLNEQFF. The CDR3 DNA sequence: TGTGCCACCAGCCGGGGGACTAGCGGGCTCAATGAGCAGTTCTTC.

V gene TRBV28 combines with J gene TRBJ2-4; no definite D call. Between the trimmed V and J ends, which lost 3 bases and 8 bases, there was a span of 11 bases. Germline CDR1 is MDHEN and CDR2 is SYDVKM. CDR3 length: 13 amino acids. CDR3 nucleotide sequence: TGTGCCAGCAGTTTGTCCATATCGGACATTCAGTACTTC. It translates to CASSLSISDIQYF.

This clone is a singleton in its sample. The J gene is TRBJ1-2, the V gene TRBV10-3, with no clear D. This CDR3 spans 15 amino acids. In germline, CDR1 is ENHRY, CDR2 SYGVKD. V lost 6 bases and J lost 1, with 15 bases in between. CDR3 protein: CAIRASEGSNYGYTF. The DNA for the CDR3 is TGTGCCATCAGGGCGTCGGAGGGAAGTAACTATGGCTACACCTTC.

The CDR3: CASSGEAGPISEKLFF. CDR3 bases: TGTGCCAGCAGTGGGGAGGCAGGGCCGATTTCTGAAAAACTGTTTTTT. This chain connects TRBV2 to TRBJ1-4, with D possibly matching TRBD1 (5 bases). V shed 4 bases and J shed 7 bases, with 19 bases lying between them. Per the germline V gene, CDR1 is SNHLY and CDR2 is FYNNEI. This CDR3 has 16 residues.

A single count supports this clone. The chain carries TRBV7-2 and TRBJ1-5, with D maybe TRBD1 (5 bases). The CDR3 extends over 15 amino acids. Deletions cut 4 bases from V and 3 bases from J, with 13 bases between. Germline V gene data show CDR1 as SGHTA and CDR2 as FQGNSA. The CDR3 protein is CASSSSGGANQPQHF. The CDR3 DNA is TGTGCCAGCAGCTCCTCGGGAGGGGCCAATCAGCCCCAGCATTTT.

The V and J genes are TRBV9 and TRBJ2-5, with 14 bases identical to TRBD2. The CDR3 is 17 residues long. The V segment lost 2 bases and the J segment 4 bases; nucleotides outside the gene matches: 7. Germline V CDR1 and CDR2: SGDLS, YYNGEE. The CDR3 coding sequence is TGTGCCAGCAGCGTTAGGGGACTAGCGGGAGTAGGAGAGACCCAGTACTTC. Residues: CASSVRGLAGVGETQYF.

As DNA, the CDR3 is TGTGCCAGCAGGGAGACAGGGGGCACGGGCACCGGGGAGCTGTTTTTT. Its translation: CASRETGGTGTGELFF. This rearrangement joins TRBV2 to TRBJ2-2; TRBD1 agrees at 10 bases. The CDR3 consists of 16 residues. Germline CDR1 is SNHLY and CDR2 is FYNNEI. V was clipped by 6 bases and J by 4 bases; unmatched bases: 8.

The gene calls are TRBV5-6 and TRBJ2-7; no firm D call. Germline V lookup: CDR1 SGHDT, CDR2 YYEEEE. This CDR3 spans 11 amino acids. Between the trimmed V and J ends, which lost 0 bases and 3 bases, there was a span of 1 base. CDR3: CASSLGYEQYF. The CDR3 DNA sequence: TGTGCCAGCAGCTTGGGCTACGAGCAGTACTTC.

This chain links TRBV19 with TRBJ2-5, with 11 nucleotides matching TRBD1. The CDR3 loop spans 14 amino acids. Germline loops: CDR1 LNHDA, CDR2 SQIVND (reference sequence). V was pared by 7 bases and J by 5 bases, with 6 bases of the junction left unmatched. CDR3: CASTRTGGGETQYF. The DNA for the CDR3 is TGTGCCAGTACCAGGACAGGGGGCGGTGAGACCCAGTACTTC. Full variable domain (missing parts from reference TRBV19 and TRBJ2-5): DGGITQSPKYLFRKEGQNVTLSCEQNLNHDAMYWYRQDPGQGLRLIYYSQIVNDFQKGDIAEGYSVSREKKESFPLTVTSAQKNPTAFYLCASTRTGGGETQYFGPGTRLLVL.